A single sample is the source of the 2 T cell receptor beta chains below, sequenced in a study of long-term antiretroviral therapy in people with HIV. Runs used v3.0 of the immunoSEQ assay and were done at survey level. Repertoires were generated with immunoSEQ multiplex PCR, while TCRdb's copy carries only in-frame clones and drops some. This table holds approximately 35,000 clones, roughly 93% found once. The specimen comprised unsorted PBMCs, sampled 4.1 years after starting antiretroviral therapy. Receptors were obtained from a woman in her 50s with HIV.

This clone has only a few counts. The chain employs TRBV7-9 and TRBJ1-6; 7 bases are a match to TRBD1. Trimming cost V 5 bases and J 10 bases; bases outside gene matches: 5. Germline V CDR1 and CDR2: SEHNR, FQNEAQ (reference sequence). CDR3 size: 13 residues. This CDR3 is CASSPDRSSPLHF. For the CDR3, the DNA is TGTGCCAGCAGCCCGGACAGGTCGTCACCCCTCCACTTT.

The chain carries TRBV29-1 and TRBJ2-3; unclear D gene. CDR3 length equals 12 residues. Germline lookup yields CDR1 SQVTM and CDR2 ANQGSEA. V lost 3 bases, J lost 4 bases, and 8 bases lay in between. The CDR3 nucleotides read TGCAGCGTTGAGTTACAGCCAGATACGCAGTATTTT. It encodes CSVELQPDTQYF.